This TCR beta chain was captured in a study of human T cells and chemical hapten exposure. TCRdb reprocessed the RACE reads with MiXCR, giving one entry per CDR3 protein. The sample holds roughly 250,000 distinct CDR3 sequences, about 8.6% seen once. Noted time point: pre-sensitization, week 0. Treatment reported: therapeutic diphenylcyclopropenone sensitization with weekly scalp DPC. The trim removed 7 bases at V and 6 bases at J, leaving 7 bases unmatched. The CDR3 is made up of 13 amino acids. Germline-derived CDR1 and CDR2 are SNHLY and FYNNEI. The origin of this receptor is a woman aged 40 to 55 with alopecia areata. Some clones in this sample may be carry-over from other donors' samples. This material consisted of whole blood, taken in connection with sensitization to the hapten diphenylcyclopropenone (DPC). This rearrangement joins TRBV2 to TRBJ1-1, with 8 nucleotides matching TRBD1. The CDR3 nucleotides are TGTGCCAGCAATGGACAGGGTTACCCTGAAGCTTTCTTT. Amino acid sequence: CASNGQGYPEAFF.